This passage covers 9 T cell receptor beta chains from one sample sequenced in a study of technical replicates of blood from several donors. Clones were read by immunoSEQ multiplex PCR, and TCRdb kept only the in-frame ones, dropping some. The sample yields about 72,000 clones, less than 97% seen once. Sequencing was performed on T cells isolated from PBMCs. All receptors come from a human donor in good health.

The genes are TRBV2 and TRBJ2-7, with D perhaps TRBD1 (5 bases). V was pared by 5 bases and J by 2 bases, with 19 bases between. Germline lookup yields CDR1 SNHLY and CDR2 FYNNEI. This CDR3 is built from 16 residues. CDR3 sequence (DNA): TGTGCCAGCAGTCATCCGGGCCAGGGCCTTCCCTACGAGCAGTACTTC. Its translation is CASSHPGQGLPYEQYF.

Here the CDR3 reads CASSLRSTEKLFF. In DNA form, the CDR3 reads TGTGCCAGCAGTCTAAGATCGACAGAAAAACTGTTTTTT. The chain combines TRBV6-5 with TRBJ1-4; D gene ambiguous. Germline CDR1 MNHEY, CDR2 SVGAGI. Between the trimmed V and J ends, which lost 5 bases and 8 bases, there was a span of 12 bases. There are 13 residues in the CDR3.

CDR3 nucleotides: TGTGCCATCAAAGGACAGGGCCACAATCAGCCCCAGCATTTT. Translating it yields CAIKGQGHNQPQHF. The chain uses TRBV10-3 and TRBJ1-5; 8 nucleotides line up with TRBD1. The CDR3 consists of 14 residues. V lost 7 bases and J lost 3; bases outside the gene matches: 5. Germline CDR1 is ENHRY and CDR2 is SYGVKD.

This clone appeared a single time. This chain uses TRBV9 with TRBJ2-3, with TRBD2 matching 10 bases. V shed 2 bases and J 8 bases; nucleotides not matched to a gene: 8. The CDR3 extends over 15 amino acids. CDR1 is SGDLS and CDR2 is YYNGEE in the germline V gene. CDR3 protein: CASSVSGGAFGTQYF. DNA for the CDR3: TGTGCCAGCAGCGTCAGCGGGGGGGCTTTCGGTACGCAGTATTTT.

The chain employs TRBV7-3 and TRBJ1-1; tentatively, D is TRBD1 (6 bases). V was trimmed by 5 bases and J by 3 bases, leaving 19 bases between them. Germline CDR1 reads SGHTA; CDR2 reads FQGTGA. This CDR3 is built from 16 residues. The CDR3 region is CASSPGGGGSYTEAFF. As DNA, the CDR3 is TGTGCCAGCAGCCCTGGCGGGGGCGGGAGCTACACTGAAGCTTTCTTT.

The chain uses TRBV27 and TRBJ2-7; D might be TRBD2 (6 bases). CDR3 length equals 14 residues. From germline, CDR1 is MNHEY and CDR2 SMNVEV (reference sequence). Trimming pared 3 bases from V and 0 bases from J, leaving 9 bases between. The CDR3 region has the DNA TGTGCCAGCAGTTTGGAGGGAAGCTCCTACGAGCAGTACTTC. Translating gives CASSLEGSSYEQYF.

This chain connects TRBV11-2 to TRBJ2-7, with 10 bases matching TRBD2. The CDR3 consists of 15 residues. CDR1 and CDR2 from the germline V gene are SGHAT and FQNNGV. V shed 4 bases and J 3 bases; nucleotides not matched to a gene: 6. This CDR3 is CASSSTGTSDYEQYF. In nucleotides, the CDR3 is TGTGCCAGCAGCTCTACCGGGACTAGCGACTACGAGCAGTACTTC.

The CDR3 DNA is TGTGCCAGCAGCGTAGAAGCGGCATATGTACCACGGCCCCAGCATTTT. It translates to CASSVEAAYVPRPQHF. The gene calls are TRBV9 and TRBJ1-5, with unresolved D. The V and J ends lost 0 bases and 9 bases respectively, with 19 bases between them. The CDR3 totals 16 residues. The germline V gene has CDR1 SGDLS and CDR2 YYNGEE.

The rearrangement links TRBV2 to TRBJ1-1, with D tentatively TRBD1 (6 bases). The CDR3 consists of 15 residues. Germline CDR1 SNHLY, CDR2 FYNNEI. The V end was cut by 4 bases, the J end by 0 bases, with 12 bases between. CDR3 DNA sequence: TGTGCCAGCAGTGGGGCTAGGGACATGAACACTGAAGCTTTCTTT. This gives the protein CASSGARDMNTEAFF.